The 10 T cell receptor beta chains reported below all come from one sample, sequenced in a study of breast tumors, draining lymph nodes, adjacent tissues. The lymph nodes were axillary draining lymph nodes from breast cancer patients. TCRdb recomputed calls from the multiplex PCR reads with MiXCR, one row per CDR3 protein. The table includes 200,000 to 300,000 distinct CDR3 sequences, 30% detected once. Input material: axillary lymph node tissue. These receptors all come from a female donor with breast cancer. Some clones in this sample may be carry-over from other donors' samples.

The J gene is TRBJ1-1, the V gene TRBV19; perhaps TRBD1 as D (5 bases). There are 14 residues in the CDR3. Germline assignment: CDR1 LNHDA and CDR2 SQIVND (reference sequence). V was cut by 0 bases and J by 3 bases, with 8 bases left in between. The CDR3 nucleotides are TGTGCCAGTAGTATAGAGGGGACTCACACTGAAGCTTTCTTT. It specifies CASSIEGTHTEAFF.

This clonotype has at least ten counts. The chain employs TRBV5-8 and TRBJ2-7, with D perhaps TRBD2 (5 bases). The germline CDR1 and CDR2 sequences are SGHTS and YDEGEE. Between the trimmed V and J ends, which lost 0 bases and 2 bases, there was a span of 9 bases. The CDR3 loop spans 14 amino acids. The CDR3 spells CASSLGTGTYEQYF. The CDR3 DNA reads TGTGCCAGCAGCTTGGGGACGGGAACCTACGAGCAGTACTTC.

This clonotype came up many times. The rearrangement links TRBV12-3 or TRBV12-4 to TRBJ2-7, with a tentative D call TRBD1 (6 bases). The CDR3 consists of 15 residues. Trimming pared 4 bases from V and 2 bases from J, leaving 15 bases between. The CDR3 nucleotides are TGTGCCAGCAGTTGGGGTGGGGGCACGACCTACGAGCAGTACTTC. Translated, it gives CASSWGGGTTYEQYF.

This clonotype appeared many times. The gene calls are TRBV20-1 and TRBJ2-5, with 11 bases lining up with TRBD2. With V trimmed by 5 bases and J by 5 bases, 16 bases remained unmatched. The CDR3 is 17 residues long. In germline, CDR1 is DFQATT, CDR2 SNEGSKA (reference sequence). The chain's CDR3 is CSAAGTSGDLMGETQYF. The CDR3 bases are TGCAGTGCTGCCGGGACTAGCGGAGACCTTATGGGGGAGACCCAGTACTTC.

A remark on this clonotype: A read error may account for a junction end that differs from germline. The V and J genes are TRBV4-3 and TRBJ1-6; D unclear. In germline, CDR1 is LGHNA, CDR2 YSLEER. The CDR3 is 16 residues long. The CDR3 loop reads CASSQTGLTYTSPLLF. The CDR3 region has the DNA TGCGCCAGCAGCCAGACGGGCCTAACCTATACTTCACCCCTCCTCTTT.

This chain uses TRBV6-2 or TRBV6-3 with TRBJ2-2; TRBD2 aligns across 10 bases. Germline values: CDR1 MNHEY, CDR2 SVGEGT. This CDR3 is built from 14 residues. Losses at the gene ends were 5 bases for V and 7 bases for J; bases not matched to a gene: 4. CDR3 sequence reads: CASSRSGRHGELFF. The CDR3 nucleotides are TGTGCCAGCAGTCGTAGCGGGAGGCACGGGGAGCTGTTTTTT.

This clonotype was recorded at least ten times. The V gene is TRBV19, the J gene TRBJ1-2; D possibly corresponds to TRBD1 (6 bases). Germline V gene lookup returns CDR1 LNHDA and CDR2 SQIVND (reference sequence). V lost 2 bases and J lost 5, with 9 bases in between. This CDR3 region has 13 residues. The DNA of the CDR3 is TGTGCCAGTAGTATACAGGGGCTGTATGGCTACACCTTC. Its protein is CASSIQGLYGYTF.

This clonotype showed up many times. This sequence joins TRBV7-3 and TRBJ2-1, with TRBD2 matching over 12 bases. V shed 5 bases, J shed 7 bases, and the junction held 9 bases outside the gene matches. This CDR3 region has 16 residues. The germline V gene encodes CDR1 SGHTA and CDR2 FQGTGA. The DNA for the CDR3 is TGTGCCAGCAGCACAGGGACTAGCGGGCTTCGGAATGAGCAGTTCTTC. Residues: CASSTGTSGLRNEQFF.

The rearrangement links TRBV20-1 to TRBJ2-7; 12 bases map to TRBD2. Germline CDR1 DFQATT, CDR2 SNEGSKA (reference sequence). The CDR3 sequence is 14 residues long. V lost 6 bases, J lost 6 bases, and 9 bases stayed unmatched. The CDR3 sequence: CSASTSGSFSEQYF. CDR3 bases: TGCAGTGCGTCGACTAGCGGGAGCTTCTCCGAGCAGTACTTC.

The CDR3 DNA reads TGTGCCAGCAGTCCAGGGGCGGGAGCCTACAATGAGCAGTTCTTC. Its protein product is CASSPGAGAYNEQFF. This chain connects TRBV6-5 to TRBJ2-1, with TRBD2 as a possible D gene (7 bases). Trimming stripped 5 bases from V and 2 bases from J, with 13 bases between. Germline-derived CDR1 and CDR2 are MNHEY and SVGAGI. The CDR3 runs to 15 residues.